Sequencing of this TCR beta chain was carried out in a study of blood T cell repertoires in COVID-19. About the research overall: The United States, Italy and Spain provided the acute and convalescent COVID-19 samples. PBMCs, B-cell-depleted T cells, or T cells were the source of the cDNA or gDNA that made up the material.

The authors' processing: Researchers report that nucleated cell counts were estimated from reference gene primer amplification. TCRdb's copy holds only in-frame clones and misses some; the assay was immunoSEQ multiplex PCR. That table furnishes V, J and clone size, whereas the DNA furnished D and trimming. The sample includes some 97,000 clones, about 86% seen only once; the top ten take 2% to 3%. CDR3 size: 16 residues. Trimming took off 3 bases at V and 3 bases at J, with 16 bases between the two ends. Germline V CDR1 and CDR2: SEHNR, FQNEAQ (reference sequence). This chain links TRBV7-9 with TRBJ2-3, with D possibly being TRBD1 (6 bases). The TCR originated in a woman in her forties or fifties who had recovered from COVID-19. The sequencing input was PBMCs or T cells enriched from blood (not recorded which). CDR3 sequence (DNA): TGTGCCAGCAGCTTGGGCAGGGGTGTTCAGACAGATACGCAGTATTTT. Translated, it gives CASSLGRGVQTDTQYF. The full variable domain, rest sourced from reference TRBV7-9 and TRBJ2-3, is DTGVSQNPRHKITKRGQNVTFRCDPISEHNRLYWYRQTLGQGPEFLTYFQNEAQLEKSRLLSDRFSAERPKGSFSTLEIQRTEQGDSAMYLCASSLGRGVQTDTQYFGPGTRLTVL.